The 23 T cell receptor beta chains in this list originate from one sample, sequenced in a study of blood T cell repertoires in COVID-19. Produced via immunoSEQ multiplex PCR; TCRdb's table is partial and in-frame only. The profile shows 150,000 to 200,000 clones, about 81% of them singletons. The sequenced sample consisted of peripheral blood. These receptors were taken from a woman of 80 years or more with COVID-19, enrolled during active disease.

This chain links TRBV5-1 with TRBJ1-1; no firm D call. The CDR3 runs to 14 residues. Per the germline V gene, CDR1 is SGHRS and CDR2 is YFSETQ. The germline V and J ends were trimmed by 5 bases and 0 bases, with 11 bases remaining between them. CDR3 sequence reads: CASSLDILNTEAFF. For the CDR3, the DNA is TGCGCCAGCAGTTTAGACATATTGAACACTGAAGCTTTCTTT.

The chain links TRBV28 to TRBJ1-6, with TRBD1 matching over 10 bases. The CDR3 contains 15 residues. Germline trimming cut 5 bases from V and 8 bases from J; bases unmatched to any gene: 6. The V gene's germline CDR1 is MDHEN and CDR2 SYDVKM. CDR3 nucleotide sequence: TGTGCCAGCAGTGGGGACAGGGGAAGGGATTCACCCCTCCACTTT. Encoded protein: CASSGDRGRDSPLHF.

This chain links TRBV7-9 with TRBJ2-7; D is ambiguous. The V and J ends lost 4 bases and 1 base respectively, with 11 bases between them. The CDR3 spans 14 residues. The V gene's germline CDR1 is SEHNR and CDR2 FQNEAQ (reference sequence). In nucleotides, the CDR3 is TGTGCCAGCAGCTCCGTGCTCCTATCCTACGAGCAGTACTTC. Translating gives CASSSVLLSYEQYF.

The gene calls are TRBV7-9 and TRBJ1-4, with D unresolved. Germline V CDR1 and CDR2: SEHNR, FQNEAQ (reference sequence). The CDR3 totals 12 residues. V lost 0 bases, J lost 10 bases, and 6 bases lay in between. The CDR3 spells CASSLAKAKLFF. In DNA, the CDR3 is TGTGCCAGCAGCTTAGCGAAAGCAAAACTGTTTTTT.

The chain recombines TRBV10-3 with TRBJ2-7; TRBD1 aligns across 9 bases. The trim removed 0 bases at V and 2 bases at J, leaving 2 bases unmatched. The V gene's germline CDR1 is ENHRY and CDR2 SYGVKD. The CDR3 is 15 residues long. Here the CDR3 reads CAISESGQGPYEQYF. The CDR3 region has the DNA TGTGCCATCAGTGAGTCGGGACAGGGACCCTACGAGCAGTACTTC.

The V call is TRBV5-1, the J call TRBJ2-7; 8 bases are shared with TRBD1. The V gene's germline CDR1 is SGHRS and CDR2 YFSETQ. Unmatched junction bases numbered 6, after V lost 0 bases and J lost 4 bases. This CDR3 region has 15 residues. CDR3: CASSLGGTGLYEQYF. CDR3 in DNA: TGCGCCAGCAGCTTGGGGGGGACAGGTTTATACGAGCAGTACTTC.

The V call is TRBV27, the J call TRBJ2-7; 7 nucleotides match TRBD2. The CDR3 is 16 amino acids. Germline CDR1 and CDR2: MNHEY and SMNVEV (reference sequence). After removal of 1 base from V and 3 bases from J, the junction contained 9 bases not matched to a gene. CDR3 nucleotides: TGTGCCAGCAGTTTATTCGCTAGCGGAAACCTCTACGAGCAGTACTTC. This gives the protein CASSLFASGNLYEQYF.

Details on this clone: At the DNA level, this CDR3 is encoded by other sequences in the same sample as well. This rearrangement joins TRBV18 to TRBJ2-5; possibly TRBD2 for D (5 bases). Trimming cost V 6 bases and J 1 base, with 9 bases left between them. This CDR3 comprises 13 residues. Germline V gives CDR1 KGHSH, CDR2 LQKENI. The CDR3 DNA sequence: TGTGCCAGCTCCCCGGGGAGCCAAGAGACCCAGTACTTC. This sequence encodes CASSPGSQETQYF.

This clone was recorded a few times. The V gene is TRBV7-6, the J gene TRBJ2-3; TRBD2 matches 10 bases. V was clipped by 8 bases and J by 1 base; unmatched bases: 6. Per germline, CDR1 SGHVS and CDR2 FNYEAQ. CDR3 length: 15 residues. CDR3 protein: CASRESGRGTDTQYF. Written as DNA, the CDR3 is TGTGCCAGCCGAGAGAGCGGGAGGGGCACAGATACGCAGTATTTT.

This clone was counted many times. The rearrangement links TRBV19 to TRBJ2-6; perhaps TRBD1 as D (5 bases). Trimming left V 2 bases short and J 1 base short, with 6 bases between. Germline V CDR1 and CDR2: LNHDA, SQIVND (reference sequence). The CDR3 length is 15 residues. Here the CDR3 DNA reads TGTGCCAGTAGTATACAGGGTTCTGGGGCCAACGTCCTGACTTTC. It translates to CASSIQGSGANVLTF.

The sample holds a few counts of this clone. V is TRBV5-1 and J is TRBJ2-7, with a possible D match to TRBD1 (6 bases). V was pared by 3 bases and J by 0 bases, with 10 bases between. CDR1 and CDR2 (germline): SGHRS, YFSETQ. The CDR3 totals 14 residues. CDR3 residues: CASSYRQASYEQYF. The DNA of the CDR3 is TGCGCCAGCAGCTACCGACAGGCCTCCTACGAGCAGTACTTC.

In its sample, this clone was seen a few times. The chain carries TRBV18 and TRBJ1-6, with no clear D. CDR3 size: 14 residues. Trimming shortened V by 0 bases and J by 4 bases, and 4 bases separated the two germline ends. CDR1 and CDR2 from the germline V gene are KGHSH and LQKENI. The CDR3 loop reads CASSPPPYNSPLHF. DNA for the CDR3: TGTGCCAGCTCACCACCTCCATATAATTCACCCCTCCACTTT.

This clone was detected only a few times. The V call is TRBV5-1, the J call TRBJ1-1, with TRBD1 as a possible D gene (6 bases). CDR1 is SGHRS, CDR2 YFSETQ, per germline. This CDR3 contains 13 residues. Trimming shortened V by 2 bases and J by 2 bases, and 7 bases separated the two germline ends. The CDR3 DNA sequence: TGCGCCAGCAGCTTACAGGGAAACACTGAAGCTTTCTTT. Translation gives CASSLQGNTEAFF. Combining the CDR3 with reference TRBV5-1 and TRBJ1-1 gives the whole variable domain KAGVTQTPRYLIKTRGQQVTLSCSPISGHRSVSWYQQTPGQGLQFLFEYFSETQRNKGNFPGRFSGRQFSNSRSEMNVSTLELGDSALYLCASSLQGNTEAFFGQGTRLTVV.

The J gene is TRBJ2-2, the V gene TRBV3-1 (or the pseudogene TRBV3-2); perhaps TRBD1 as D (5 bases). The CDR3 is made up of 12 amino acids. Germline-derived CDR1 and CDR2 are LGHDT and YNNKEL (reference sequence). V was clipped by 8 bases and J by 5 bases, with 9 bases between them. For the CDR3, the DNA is TGTGCCAGCTGGCAGGGTACCGGGGAGCTGTTTTTT. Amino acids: CASWQGTGELFF.

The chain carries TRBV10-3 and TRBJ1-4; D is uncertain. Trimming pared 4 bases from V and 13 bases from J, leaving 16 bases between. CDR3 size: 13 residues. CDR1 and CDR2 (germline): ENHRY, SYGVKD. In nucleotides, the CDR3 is TGTGCCATCAGTGCGCGGGGTAATGAAGGACTGTTTTTT. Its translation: CAISARGNEGLFF.

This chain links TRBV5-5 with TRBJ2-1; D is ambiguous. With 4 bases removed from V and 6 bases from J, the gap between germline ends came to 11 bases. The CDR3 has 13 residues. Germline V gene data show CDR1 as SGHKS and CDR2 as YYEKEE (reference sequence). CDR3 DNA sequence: TGTGCCAGCAGCCTCCCCTCCCTCAATGAGCAGTTCTTC. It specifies CASSLPSLNEQFF.

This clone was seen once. CDR3 sequence: CASKPPGLPYEQYF. CDR3 bases: TGTGCCAGCAAGCCGCCGGGACTTCCCTACGAGCAGTACTTC. The chain carries TRBV28 and TRBJ2-7; TRBD2 is a possible D gene (6 bases). V lost 7 bases and J lost 2, with 15 bases in between. Germline V gene lookup returns CDR1 MDHEN and CDR2 SYDVKM. The CDR3 has 14 amino acids.

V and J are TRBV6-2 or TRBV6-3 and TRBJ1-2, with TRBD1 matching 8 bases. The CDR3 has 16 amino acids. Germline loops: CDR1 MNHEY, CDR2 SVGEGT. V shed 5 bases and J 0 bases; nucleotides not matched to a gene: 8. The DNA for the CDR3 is TGTGCCAGCAGTCGACTCTCAGGGGGCTCTAACTATGGCTACACCTTC. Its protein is CASSRLSGGSNYGYTF.

CDR3 region: CARGRDRNTGELFF. CDR3 sequence (DNA): TGTGCCAGAGGCCGGGACAGGAACACCGGGGAGCTGTTTTTT. The chain joins TRBV27 to TRBJ2-2, with 7 positions matching TRBD1. CDR1 is MNHEY, CDR2 SMNVEV, per germline (reference sequence). The V and J ends lost 9 bases and 1 base, in that order; junction bases with no gene match: 5. The CDR3 is made up of 14 amino acids.

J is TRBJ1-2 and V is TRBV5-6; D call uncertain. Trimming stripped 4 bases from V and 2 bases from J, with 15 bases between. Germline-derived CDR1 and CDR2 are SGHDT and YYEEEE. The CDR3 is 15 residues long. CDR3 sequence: CASSPGGAENYGYTF. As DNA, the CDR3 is TGTGCCAGCAGCCCTGGAGGTGCGGAGAACTATGGCTACACCTTC. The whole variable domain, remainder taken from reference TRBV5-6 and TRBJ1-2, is DAGVTQSPTHLIKTRGQQVTLRCSPKSGHDTVSWYQQALGQGPQFIFQYYEEEERQRGNFPDRFSGHQFPNYSSELNVNALLLGDSALYLCASSPGGAENYGYTFGSGTRLTVV.

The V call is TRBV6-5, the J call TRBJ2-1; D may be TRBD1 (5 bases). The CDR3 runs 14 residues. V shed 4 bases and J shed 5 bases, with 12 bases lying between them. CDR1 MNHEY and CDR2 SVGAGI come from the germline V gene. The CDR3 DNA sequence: TGTGCCAGCAGTTCCGGGCTAGGGGACAATGAGCAGTTCTTC. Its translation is CASSSGLGDNEQFF.

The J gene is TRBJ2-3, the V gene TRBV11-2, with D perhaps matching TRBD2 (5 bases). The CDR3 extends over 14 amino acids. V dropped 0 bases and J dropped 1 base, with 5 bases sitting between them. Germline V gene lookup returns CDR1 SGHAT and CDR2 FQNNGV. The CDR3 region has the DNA TGTGCCAGCAGCTTAGAGCGGGGCACAGATACGCAGTATTTT. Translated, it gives CASSLERGTDTQYF.

CDR3 sequence: CASSFAEAYEQYF. The DNA of the CDR3 is TGTGCCAGCAGCTTTGCGGAAGCCTACGAGCAGTACTTC. This sequence joins TRBV7-2 and TRBJ2-7; D is undetermined. The V gene lost 3 bases and the J gene lost 2 bases, with 8 bases spanning the gap. This CDR3 has 13 residues. CDR1 is SGHTA and CDR2 is FQGNSA in the germline V gene.